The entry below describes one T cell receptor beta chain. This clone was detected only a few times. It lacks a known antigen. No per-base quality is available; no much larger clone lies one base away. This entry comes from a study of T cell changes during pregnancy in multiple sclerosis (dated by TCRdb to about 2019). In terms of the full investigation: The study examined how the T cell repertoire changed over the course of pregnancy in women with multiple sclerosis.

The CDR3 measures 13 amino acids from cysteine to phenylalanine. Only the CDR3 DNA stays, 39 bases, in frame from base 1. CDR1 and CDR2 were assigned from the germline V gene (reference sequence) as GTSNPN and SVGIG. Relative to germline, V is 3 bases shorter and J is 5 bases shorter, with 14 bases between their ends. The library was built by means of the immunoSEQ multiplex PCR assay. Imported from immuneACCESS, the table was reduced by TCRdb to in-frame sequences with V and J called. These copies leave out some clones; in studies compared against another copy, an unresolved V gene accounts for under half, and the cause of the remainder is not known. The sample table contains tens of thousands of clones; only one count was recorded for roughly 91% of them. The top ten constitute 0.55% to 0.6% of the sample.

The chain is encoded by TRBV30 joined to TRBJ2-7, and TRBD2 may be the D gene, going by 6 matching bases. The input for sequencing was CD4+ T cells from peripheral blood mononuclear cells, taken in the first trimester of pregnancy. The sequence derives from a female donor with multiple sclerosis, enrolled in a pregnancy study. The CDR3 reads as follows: CAWRWGVGDEQYF. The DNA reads TGTGCCTGGAGGTGGGGGGTGGGCGACGAGCAGTACTTC.